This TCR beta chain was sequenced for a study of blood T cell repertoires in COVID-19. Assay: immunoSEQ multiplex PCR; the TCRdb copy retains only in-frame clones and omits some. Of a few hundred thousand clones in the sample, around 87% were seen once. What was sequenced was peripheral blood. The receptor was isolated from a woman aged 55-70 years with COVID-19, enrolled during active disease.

The chain's CDR3 is CASSLDQGILETQYF. The CDR3 nucleotides are TGTGCCAGCAGCTTAGATCAGGGGATTCTGGAGACCCAGTACTTC. The genes are TRBV11-2 and TRBJ2-5, with a possible D match to TRBD1 (6 bases). This CDR3 is 15 amino acids long. V lost 0 bases, J lost 5 bases, and 13 bases lay in between. Germline CDR1 SGHAT, CDR2 FQNNGV.